The 18 T cell receptor beta chains listed next were all sequenced from one sample in a study of blood T cells in healthy people across ages. Using a J-beta primer mix together with a sample-barcoded 5' primer, a second PCR was run for roughly 6 to 12 cycles. TCRdb redid the calling of the 5' RACE reads with MiXCR, one entry per CDR3 protein. The sample has about 670,000 distinct CDR3 sequences, roughly half seen once. Sequenced sample: blood. The receptors stem from an elderly woman in good health.

A few counts support this clonotype. In DNA form, the CDR3 reads TGTGCCAGCAGTCCAGGGGGCGCATGGGAGCAGTACTTC. Translated: CASSPGGAWEQYF. This chain connects TRBV28 to TRBJ2-7; 8 positions match TRBD1. The CDR3 is made up of 13 amino acids. The germline CDR1 and CDR2 sequences are MDHEN and SYDVKM. J gave up 7 bases and V 5 bases, and 7 bases lay outside the gene matches.

The chain joins TRBV18 to TRBJ2-2; D not certain. In germline, CDR1 is KGHSH, CDR2 LQKENI. The CDR3 runs to 16 residues. Trimming removed 5 bases from V and 0 bases from J, with 13 bases in between. CDR3 bases: TGTGCCAGCTCATCATTCGCGGAGACGAACACCGGGGAGCTGTTTTTT. It encodes CASSSFAETNTGELFF.

This clonotype showed up just a few times. The V call is TRBV3-1, the J call TRBJ2-1; D is unresolved. With 0 bases removed from V and 9 bases from J, the gap between germline ends came to 6 bases. This CDR3 comprises 12 residues. Germline V lookup: CDR1 LGHDT, CDR2 YNNKEL (reference sequence). The CDR3 loop is CASSQEGGEQFF. The CDR3 DNA sequence: TGTGCCAGCAGCCAAGAGGGTGGTGAGCAGTTCTTC.

This clonotype was seen ten or more times. The chain links TRBV29-1 to TRBJ1-5; D might be TRBD1 (6 bases). The CDR3 is made up of 15 amino acids. Germline assignment: CDR1 SQVTM and CDR2 ANQGSEA. V lost 7 bases to trimming and J lost 1 base, with 17 bases between them. CDR3 loop: CSALVSGQSNQPQHF. In DNA form, the CDR3 reads TGCAGCGCCCTAGTCTCCGGACAGAGCAATCAGCCCCAGCATTTT.

CDR3 bases: TGTGCCACCAGCAGAGTGAACAGGGGGCAATCCTACGAGCAGTACTTC. This gives the protein CATSRVNRGQSYEQYF. The rearrangement uses TRBV15 and TRBJ2-7, with TRBD1 matching over 9 bases. Unmatched junction bases numbered 5, after V lost 1 base and J lost 1 base. Germline CDR1 and CDR2: LNHNV and YYDKDF (reference sequence). This CDR3 is 16 amino acids long.

The V and J genes are TRBV7-2 and TRBJ1-4; perhaps TRBD1 as D (6 bases). V was clipped by 1 base and J by 8 bases, with 11 bases between them. The CDR3 extends over 14 amino acids. Germline lookup yields CDR1 SGHTA and CDR2 FQGNSA. CDR3: CASSLGGAPEKLFF. DNA for the CDR3: TGTGCCAGCAGCTTAGGGGGGGCGCCCGAAAAACTGTTTTTT.

This chain uses TRBV20-1 with TRBJ2-2, with 12 bases that match TRBD2. The V and J ends lost 1 base and 0 bases, in that order; junction bases with no gene match: 3. In germline, CDR1 is DFQATT, CDR2 SNEGSKA (reference sequence). The CDR3 spans 17 residues. CDR3 sequence: CSARGLAGGPNTGELFF. The CDR3 DNA follows: TGCAGTGCTAGAGGCCTAGCGGGGGGGCCGAACACCGGGGAGCTGTTTTTT.

Regarding this clonotype: A clone one base away is much larger, so this may be a read error. The rearrangement joins TRBV7-8 to TRBJ2-6, with D perhaps TRBD1 or TRBD2 (5 bases each). In germline, CDR1 is SGHVS, CDR2 FQNEAQ. Trimming left V 4 bases short and J 0 bases short, with 13 bases between. This CDR3 has 17 amino acids. CDR3 in DNA: TGTGCCAGCAGCTACCGGGACCTCCGCTCTGGGGCCAACGTCCTGACTTTC. Translating gives CASSYRDLRSGANVLTF.

The genes are TRBV5-1 and TRBJ2-2, with 8 bases matching TRBD1. V shed 2 bases, J shed 4 bases, and the junction held 10 bases outside the gene matches. CDR3 length: 17 amino acids. Germline V CDR1 and CDR2: SGHRS, YFSETQ. The chain's CDR3 is CASSFRSGTGSTGELFF. The CDR3 DNA is TGCGCCAGCAGCTTCCGTTCCGGGACAGGAAGCACCGGGGAGCTGTTTTTT.

This clonotype has a handful of counts. The V and J genes are TRBV28 and TRBJ2-5, with D uncertain. V was cut by 3 bases and J by 8 bases, with 19 bases left in between. This CDR3 is built from 15 residues. Germline V gene data show CDR1 as MDHEN and CDR2 as SYDVKM. The CDR3 DNA sequence: TGTGCCAGCAGTTTGATTCGACCTGTAGTAACCACCCAGTACTTC. Protein product: CASSLIRPVVTTQYF.

At least ten counts were recorded for this clonotype. The CDR3 sequence: CASSAYAGSYGYTF. The CDR3, as DNA: TGTGCCAGCAGTGCTTACGCGGGGAGCTATGGCTACACCTTC. J is TRBJ1-2 and V is TRBV2; D is uncertain. The CDR3 spans 14 residues. Germline V lookup: CDR1 SNHLY, CDR2 FYNNEI. The V and J ends lost 4 bases and 4 bases respectively, with 13 bases between them.

The V call is TRBV20-1, the J call TRBJ2-1; 7 positions agree with TRBD2. Trimming removed 3 bases from V and 4 bases from J; junction bases left unmatched: 9. The germline gives CDR1 DFQATT, CDR2 SNEGSKA (reference sequence). CDR3 length: 15 amino acids. This CDR3 reads CSARPGGSLYNEQFF. In DNA form, the CDR3 reads TGCAGTGCTAGGCCGGGCGGGAGCCTATACAATGAGCAGTTCTTC.

The chain couples TRBV9 to TRBJ2-3, with D possibly being TRBD1 or TRBD2 (5 bases each). There are 17 residues in the CDR3. The germline V gene encodes CDR1 SGDLS and CDR2 YYNGEE. V was pared by 2 bases and J by 2 bases, with 18 bases between. The CDR3 DNA reads TGTGCCAGCAGCGTGGGACCAGGGCTAGTTTACACAGATACGCAGTATTTT. It encodes CASSVGPGLVYTDTQYF.

This clonotype was seen at least ten times. The chain links TRBV5-1 to TRBJ2-5; 7 bases are shared with TRBD1. V lost 4 bases to trimming and J lost 2 bases; unmatched junction nucleotides: 8. The CDR3 has 15 amino acids. Looked up from germline, CDR1 is SGHRS and CDR2 is YFSETQ. This chain's CDR3 is CASSRSGTEQETQYF. The CDR3 DNA is TGCGCCAGCAGCCGTTCCGGGACAGAGCAAGAGACCCAGTACTTC.

This clonotype was detected once. V is TRBV7-2 and J is TRBJ2-1; D is ambiguous. In germline, CDR1 is SGHTA, CDR2 FQGNSA. V dropped 1 base and J dropped 5 bases, with 9 bases sitting between them. This CDR3 region has 14 residues. In DNA form, the CDR3 reads TGTGCCAGCAGCTTAGGGCTAGGTAACAATGAGCAGTTCTTC. This encodes CASSLGLGNNEQFF.

This chain uses TRBV18 with TRBJ2-3, with 10 bases fitting TRBD1. The V segment lost 0 bases and the J segment 3 bases; nucleotides outside the gene matches: 6. CDR3 length: 17 residues. Per the germline V gene, CDR1 is KGHSH and CDR2 is LQKENI. The CDR3 loop reads CASSPPSTGGRTDTQYF. The CDR3 DNA reads as TGTGCCAGCTCACCACCCTCGACAGGGGGCAGAACAGATACGCAGTATTTT.

Ten or more counts support this clonotype. The chain recombines TRBV7-2 with TRBJ2-7; 9 nucleotides match TRBD2. The V gene end was trimmed by 2 bases and the J gene end by 0 bases; junction bases not matched to a gene: 8. Germline CDR1 SGHTA, CDR2 FQGNSA. The CDR3 runs 17 residues. The CDR3 coding sequence is TGTGCCAGCAGCTTATCGTCTAGCGGGATTACCTCCTACGAGCAGTACTTC. This sequence encodes CASSLSSSGITSYEQYF. Full variable domain (rest looked up from reference TRBV7-2 and TRBJ2-7): GAGVSQSPSNKVTEKGKDVELRCDPISGHTALYWYRQSLGQGLEFLIYFQGNSAPDKSGLPSDRFSAERTGGSVSTLTIQRTQQEDSAVYLCASSLSSSGITSYEQYFGPGTRLTVT.

This clonotype was seen only once. The chain recombines TRBV6-6 with TRBJ2-1; D remains ambiguous. V was pared by 5 bases and J by 6 bases, with 8 bases between. Germline V lookup: CDR1 MNHNY, CDR2 SVGAGI (reference sequence). This CDR3 contains 12 residues. The CDR3: CASSKEVNEQFF. As DNA, the CDR3 is TGTGCCAGCAGTAAAGAGGTCAATGAGCAGTTCTTC.